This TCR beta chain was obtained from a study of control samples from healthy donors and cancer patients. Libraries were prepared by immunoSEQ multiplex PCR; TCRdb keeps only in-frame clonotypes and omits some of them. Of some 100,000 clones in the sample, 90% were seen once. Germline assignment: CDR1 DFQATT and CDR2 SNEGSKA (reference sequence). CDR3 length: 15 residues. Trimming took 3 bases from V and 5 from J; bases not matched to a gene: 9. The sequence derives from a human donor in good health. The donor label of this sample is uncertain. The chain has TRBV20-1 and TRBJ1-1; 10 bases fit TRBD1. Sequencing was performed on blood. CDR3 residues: CSASADRGLRTEAFF. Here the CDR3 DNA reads TGCAGTGCTAGTGCTGACAGGGGGCTGAGGACTGAAGCTTTCTTT.